This T cell receptor beta chain originates from a study of cytomegalovirus exposure and HLA in healthy donors. Primers for the PCR totalled 60 Vbeta and 13 Jbeta. Libraries were prepared by immunoSEQ multiplex PCR; TCRdb keeps only in-frame clonotypes and omits some of them. The sample includes some 200,000 clones, over 65% of them seen just once. Unmatched junction bases numbered 5, after V lost 0 bases and J lost 4 bases. CDR1 and CDR2 from the germline V gene are SGHRS and YFSETQ. CDR3 length equals 16 residues. This clone came up a few times. The antigen is unknown. Study results and limitations: Most subjects' HLA-A and HLA-B alleles were reportedly predicted from TCR beta sequences.

Input material: PBMCs. The TCR comes from a woman aged 60-70 years in good health and CMV-seropositive. The chain uses TRBV5-1 and TRBJ1-2; 11 bases line up with TRBD1. This CDR3 is CASSLGGTGGIYGYTF. As DNA, the CDR3 is TGCGCCAGCAGCTTGGGCGGGACAGGGGGTATCTATGGCTACACCTTC.